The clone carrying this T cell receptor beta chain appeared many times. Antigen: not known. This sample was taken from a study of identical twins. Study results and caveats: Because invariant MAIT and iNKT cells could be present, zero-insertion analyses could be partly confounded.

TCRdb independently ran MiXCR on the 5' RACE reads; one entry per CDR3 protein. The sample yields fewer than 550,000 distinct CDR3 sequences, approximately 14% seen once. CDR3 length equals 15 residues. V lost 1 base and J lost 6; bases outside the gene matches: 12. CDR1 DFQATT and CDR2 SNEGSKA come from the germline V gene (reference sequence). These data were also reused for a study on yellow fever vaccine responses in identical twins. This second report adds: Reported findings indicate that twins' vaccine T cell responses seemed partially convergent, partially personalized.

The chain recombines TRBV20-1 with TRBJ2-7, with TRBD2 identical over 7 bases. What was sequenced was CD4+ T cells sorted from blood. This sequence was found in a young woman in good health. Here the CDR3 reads CSARVQTSLYGEQYF. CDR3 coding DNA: TGCAGTGCTAGAGTCCAGACTAGCCTCTACGGCGAGCAGTACTTC.